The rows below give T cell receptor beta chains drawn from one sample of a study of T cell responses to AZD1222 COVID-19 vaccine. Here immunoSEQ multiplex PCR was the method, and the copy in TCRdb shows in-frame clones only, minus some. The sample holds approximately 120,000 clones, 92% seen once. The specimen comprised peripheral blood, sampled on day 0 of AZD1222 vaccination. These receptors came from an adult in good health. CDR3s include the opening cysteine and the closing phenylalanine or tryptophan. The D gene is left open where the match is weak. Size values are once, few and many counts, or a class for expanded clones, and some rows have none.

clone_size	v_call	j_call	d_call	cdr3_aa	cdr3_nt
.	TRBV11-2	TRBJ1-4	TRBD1	CASSDRVGEKLFF	TGTGCCAGCAGCGACAGGGTGGGCGAAAAACTGTTTTTT
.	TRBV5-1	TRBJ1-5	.	CASSLLGNSNQPQHF	TGCGCCAGCAGCTTGCTCGGGAATAGCAATCAGCCCCAGCATTTT
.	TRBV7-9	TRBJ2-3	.	CASSLSVGGRTDTQYF	TGTGCCAGCAGCCTTAGTGTCGGCGGTCGCACAGATACGCAGTATTTT
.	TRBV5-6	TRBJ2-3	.	CASSLRTGSGTDTQYF	TGTGCCAGCAGCTTGCGCACAGGGTCCGGCACAGATACGCAGTATTTT
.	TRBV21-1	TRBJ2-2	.	CASSKVINRHSNTGELFF	TGTGCCAGCAGCAAAGTAATTAACAGACATTCGAACACCGGGGAGCTGTTTTTT
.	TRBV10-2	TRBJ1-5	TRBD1	CASSRQGYSNQPQHF	TGCGCCAGCAGTAGACAGGGGTATAGCAATCAGCCCCAGCATTTT
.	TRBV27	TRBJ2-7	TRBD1	CASKDRALLPSYEQYF	TGTGCCAGCAAGGACAGGGCTCTCCTTCCCTCCTACGAGCAGTACTTC
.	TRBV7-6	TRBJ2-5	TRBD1	CASSHRGTGVVVETQYF	TGTGCCAGCAGCCACCGGGGGACAGGTGTAGTCGTGGAGACCCAGTACTTC
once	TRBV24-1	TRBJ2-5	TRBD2	CATSRSGKETQYF	TGTGCCACCAGTCGAAGCGGGAAGGAGACCCAGTACTTC
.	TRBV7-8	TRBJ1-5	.	CASSPRGGNQPQHF	TGTGCCAGCAGCCCCCGTGGGGGGAATCAGCCCCAGCATTTT
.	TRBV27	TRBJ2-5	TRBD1	CASRRGRQETQYF	TGTGCCAGCAGAAGGGGGCGCCAGGAGACCCAGTACTTC
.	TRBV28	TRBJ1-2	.	CASSKDGYGYTF	TGTGCCAGCAGTAAGGACGGCTATGGCTACACCTTC
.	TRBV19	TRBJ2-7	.	CASSIDLRAGQYF	TGTGCCAGTAGTATAGATCTCAGAGCAGGCCAATACTTC
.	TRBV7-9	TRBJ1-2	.	CASSLAWQGSYGYTF	TGTGCCAGCAGCTTAGCTTGGCAGGGATCGTATGGCTACACCTTC
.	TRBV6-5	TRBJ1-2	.	CASSPRGPPYTF	TGTGCCAGCAGTCCGCGGGGCCCCCCGTACACCTTC